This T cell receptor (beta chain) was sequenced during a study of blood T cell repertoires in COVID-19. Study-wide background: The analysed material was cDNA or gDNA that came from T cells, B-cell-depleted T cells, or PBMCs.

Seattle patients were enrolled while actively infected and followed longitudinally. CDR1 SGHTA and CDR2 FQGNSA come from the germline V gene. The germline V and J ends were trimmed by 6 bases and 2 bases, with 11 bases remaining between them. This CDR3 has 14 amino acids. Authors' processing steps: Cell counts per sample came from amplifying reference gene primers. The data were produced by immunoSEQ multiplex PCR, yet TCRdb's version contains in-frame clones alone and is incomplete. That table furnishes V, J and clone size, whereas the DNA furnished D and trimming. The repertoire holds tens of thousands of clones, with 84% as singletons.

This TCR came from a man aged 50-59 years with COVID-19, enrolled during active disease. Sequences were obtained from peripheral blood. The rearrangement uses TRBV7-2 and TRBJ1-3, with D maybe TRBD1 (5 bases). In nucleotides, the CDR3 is TGTGCCAGCAGGGTCGGGGGTACTGGAAACACCATATATTTT. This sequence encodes CASRVGGTGNTIYF.